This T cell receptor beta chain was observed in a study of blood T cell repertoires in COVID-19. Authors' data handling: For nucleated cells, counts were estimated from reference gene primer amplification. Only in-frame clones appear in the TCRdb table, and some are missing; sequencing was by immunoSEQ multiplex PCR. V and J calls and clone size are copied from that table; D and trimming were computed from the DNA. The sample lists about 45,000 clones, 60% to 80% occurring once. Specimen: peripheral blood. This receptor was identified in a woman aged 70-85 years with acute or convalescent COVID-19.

DNA for the CDR3: TGTGCCTGGAGTGTACCGACAGGGGGAAGCTCTGGGGCCAACGTCCTGACTTTC. It encodes CAWSVPTGGSSGANVLTF. J is TRBJ2-6 and V is TRBV30; 9 bases fit TRBD1. The CDR3 contains 18 residues. Germline V CDR1 and CDR2: GTSNPN, SVGIG (reference sequence). Unmatched junction bases numbered 6, after V lost 0 bases and J lost 0 bases.